These 14 T cell receptor beta chains were all obtained from the same sample, sequenced in a study of neurological immune-mediated disorders. TCRdb re-derived calls from the 5' RACE reads in MiXCR, one entry per CDR3 protein. This sample yields 50,000 or so distinct CDR3 sequences, of which approximately 10% are seen a single time; approximately 21% belongs to the top ten. Sequenced material: PBMCs. The source of these receptors is a woman aged 40 to 50 with HTLV-1-associated myelopathy (HAM/TSP).

This clonotype was recorded at least ten times. The genes are TRBV10-3 and TRBJ2-1, with 8 bases lining up with TRBD2. Germline V gene data show CDR1 as ENHRY and CDR2 as SYGVKD. The CDR3 runs to 15 residues. Trimming removed 2 bases from V and 6 bases from J; junction bases left unmatched: 6. DNA for the CDR3: TGTGCCATCAGTGAGCGGGGGGGGGCATCCAATGAGCAGTTCTTC. This gives the protein CAISERGGASNEQFF.

There are many counts of this clonotype. The chain recombines TRBV9 with TRBJ2-7; possibly TRBD1 for D (5 bases). This CDR3 is built from 13 residues. Per the germline V gene, CDR1 is SGDLS and CDR2 is YYNGEE. V lost 4 bases, J lost 0 bases, and 8 bases lay in between. CDR3: CASSKGDSYEQYF. The CDR3 DNA is TGTGCCAGCAGCAAAGGGGACTCCTACGAGCAGTACTTC.

This clonotype showed up many times. V is TRBV9 and J is TRBJ2-5; possibly TRBD1 or TRBD2 for D (5 bases each). Looked up from germline, CDR1 is SGDLS and CDR2 is YYNGEE. V was cut by 3 bases and J by 5 bases, with 17 bases left in between. This CDR3 has 15 residues. DNA for the CDR3: TGTGCCAGCAGCGGGGCTCCGGGACGACCGGAGACCCAGTACTTC. Its translation: CASSGAPGRPETQYF. Full variable domain (remainder filled in from reference TRBV9 and TRBJ2-5): DSGVTQTPKHLITATGQRVTLRCSPRSGDLSVYWYQQSLDQGLQFLIQYYNGEERAKGNILERFSAQQFPDLHSELNLSSLELGDSALYFCASSGAPGRPETQYFGPGTRLLVL.

This clonotype was observed at least ten times. The V gene is TRBV3-1, the J gene TRBJ1-2; D gene uncertain. CDR3 length: 11 residues. Germline values: CDR1 LGHDT, CDR2 YNNKEL (reference sequence). Between the trimmed V and J ends, which lost 5 bases and 8 bases, there was a span of 9 bases. CDR3 nucleotide sequence: TGTGCCAGCAGCTTTCAAAGGGGCTACACCTTC. It yields the protein CASSFQRGYTF.

This clonotype was seen many times. This chain uses TRBV5-1 with TRBJ1-2; D remains ambiguous. Germline V gives CDR1 SGHRS, CDR2 YFSETQ. This CDR3 region has 14 residues. V lost 5 bases to trimming and J lost 2 bases, with 13 bases between them. CDR3 amino acids: CASSFSSQNYGYTF. The CDR3 coding sequence is TGCGCCAGCAGTTTTAGCAGCCAGAACTATGGCTACACCTTC. Full variable domain (rest looked up from reference TRBV5-1 and TRBJ1-2): KAGVTQTPRYLIKTRGQQVTLSCSPISGHRSVSWYQQTPGQGLQFLFEYFSETQRNKGNFPGRFSGRQFSNSRSEMNVSTLELGDSALYLCASSFSSQNYGYTFGSGTRLTVV.

This clonotype was recorded at least ten times. J is TRBJ2-1 and V is TRBV6-2 or TRBV6-3, with D possibly being TRBD2 (7 bases). CDR1 and CDR2 (germline): MNHEY, SVGEGT. V lost 5 bases and J lost 1, with 15 bases in between. CDR3 size: 16 residues. CDR3 nucleotides: TGTGCCAGCAGTCGAGGGGGGGGCCGATCCTACAATGAGCAGTTCTTC. It is translated as CASSRGGGRSYNEQFF.

This clonotype came up many times. The chain recombines TRBV4-1 with TRBJ2-3; D call uncertain. This CDR3 has 14 amino acids. Trimming shortened V by 3 bases and J by 0 bases, and 7 bases separated the two germline ends. The germline gives CDR1 MGHRA, CDR2 YSYEKL. CDR3 protein: CASSQRGSTDTQYF. Here the CDR3 DNA reads TGCGCCAGCAGCCAGCGAGGAAGCACAGATACGCAGTATTTT.

This clonotype was counted ten times or more. V is TRBV5-1 and J is TRBJ2-7; TRBD2 aligns across 8 bases. The CDR3 runs to 14 residues. V lost 4 bases and J lost 5; bases outside the gene matches: 8. Germline V lookup: CDR1 SGHRS, CDR2 YFSETQ. In nucleotides, the CDR3 is TGCGCCAGCAGCCCGGGGACTAGTTCTAACGAGCAGTACTTC. Its protein is CASSPGTSSNEQYF.

At least ten counts were recorded for this clonotype. V is TRBV27 and J is TRBJ2-3, with 11 bases aligning to TRBD2. CDR1 MNHEY and CDR2 SMNVEV come from the germline V gene (reference sequence). CDR3 length: 17 residues. Trimming removed 4 bases from V and 2 bases from J; junction bases left unmatched: 8. The CDR3 DNA sequence: TGTGCCAGCAGTTCCCAGGGACTAGCGGCCTCCACAGATACGCAGTATTTT. Its translation is CASSSQGLAASTDTQYF.

This clonotype was seen many times. The chain recombines TRBV20-1 with TRBJ2-5; possibly TRBD2 for D (5 bases). CDR3 length: 15 amino acids. CDR1 is DFQATT and CDR2 is SNEGSKA in the germline V gene (reference sequence). V was trimmed by 1 base and J by 4 bases, leaving 16 bases between them. CDR3 loop: CSARAASLGRETQYF. CDR3 bases: TGCAGTGCTAGAGCCGCGTCGTTAGGGAGAGAGACCCAGTACTTC.

There are many counts of this clonotype. The chain uses TRBV12-3 or TRBV12-4 and TRBJ2-5; 12 nucleotides agree with TRBD2. J lost 2 bases, V lost 4 bases, and 2 bases had no gene match. The CDR3 totals 15 residues. CDR3 residues: CASSYLAGGQETQYF. The CDR3 bases are TGTGCCAGCAGTTATCTAGCGGGGGGGCAAGAGACCCAGTACTTC.

This clonotype was observed at least ten times. J is TRBJ2-5 and V is TRBV12-3 or TRBV12-4, with a tentative D call TRBD2 (6 bases). CDR3 length equals 13 residues. The V end was cut by 1 base, the J end by 7 bases, with 10 bases between. The DNA for the CDR3 is TGTGCCAGCAGTTTAGAAAGGGGAGGGACCCAGTACTTC. It is translated as CASSLERGGTQYF.

This clonotype was observed at least ten times. The rearrangement links TRBV19 to TRBJ1-5; 8 bases agree with TRBD1. The CDR3 consists of 17 residues. CDR1 and CDR2 (germline): LNHDA, SQIVND (reference sequence). Trimming removed 3 bases from V and 0 bases from J; junction bases left unmatched: 7. The CDR3 nucleotides read TGTGCCAGTAGTATCGACAGGGGAACTAATAGCAATCAGCCCCAGCATTTT. It encodes CASSIDRGTNSNQPQHF.

Of note for this clonotype: A much larger clone sits a single nucleotide away, making a read error possible. This sequence joins TRBV27 and TRBJ1-2; a possible D gene is TRBD1 (6 bases). Germline loops: CDR1 MNHEY, CDR2 SMNVEV (reference sequence). This CDR3 has 15 amino acids. Here the CDR3 DNA reads TGTGCCAACAGTTTATCGAACAGGGCTCCCTATGGCTACACCTTC. Translating gives CANSLSNRAPYGYTF.